One sample yielded the 20 T cell receptor beta chains listed below, sequenced in a study of cytomegalovirus exposure and HLA in healthy donors. Primers for the PCR totalled 60 Vbeta and 13 Jbeta. Clones were sequenced by immunoSEQ multiplex PCR, and TCRdb holds only the in-frame ones, with some missing. The sample has about 62,000 clones; over 75% are singletons. The sample comprised PBMCs. These receptors were taken from a young man in good health and CMV-seronegative.

The sample holds a few counts of this clone. This chain uses TRBV7-9 with TRBJ2-7; 12 bases align to TRBD2. J was trimmed by 6 bases and V by 6 bases; bases with no gene match: 6. CDR1 is SEHNR, CDR2 FQNEAQ, per germline (reference sequence). CDR3 length: 14 amino acids. The DNA of the CDR3 is TGTGCCAGCAGTTCTAGCGGGGGGGCCCTCGAGCAGTACTTC. The encoded protein is CASSSSGGALEQYF.

The chain has TRBV5-1 and TRBJ1-2; D unresolved. The length of the CDR3 is 18 residues. Germline V lookup: CDR1 SGHRS, CDR2 YFSETQ. With 0 bases removed from V and 0 bases from J, the gap between germline ends came to 18 bases. The CDR3 is CASSLEGVRGRTNYGYTF. CDR3 bases: TGCGCCAGCAGCTTGGAAGGCGTCCGGGGAAGGACTAACTATGGCTACACCTTC. Filled out from reference TRBV5-1 and TRBJ1-2, the complete variable domain reads KAGVTQTPRYLIKTRGQQVTLSCSPISGHRSVSWYQQTPGQGLQFLFEYFSETQRNKGNFPGRFSGRQFSNSRSEMNVSTLELGDSALYLCASSLEGVRGRTNYGYTFGSGTRLTVV.

This clone was picked up a small number of times. This rearrangement joins TRBV6-1 to TRBJ2-1; no definite D call. With 4 bases removed from V and 0 bases from J, the gap between germline ends came to 13 bases. In germline, CDR1 is MNHNS, CDR2 SASEGT. The CDR3 length is 16 residues. DNA of the CDR3: TGTGCCAGCAGTGGGGCTCTGCGTAGCTCCTACAATGAGCAGTTCTTC. It is translated as CASSGALRSSYNEQFF.

This chain uses TRBV29-1 with TRBJ2-5; D not resolved. Germline CDR1 and CDR2: SQVTM and ANQGSEA. Trimming removed 6 bases at V and 0 bases at J, with 5 bases between. The CDR3 is 11 residues long. CDR3 protein: CSVEYQETQYF. In DNA, the CDR3 is TGCAGCGTGGAGTACCAAGAGACCCAGTACTTC.

The chain couples TRBV12-5 to TRBJ1-1, with D perhaps TRBD1 (5 bases). The CDR3 has 16 residues. Trimming pared 0 bases from V and 4 bases from J, leaving 15 bases between. Germline V lookup: CDR1 LGHNT, CDR2 FRNRAP. The CDR3 sequence is CASGLVLGQGGTEAFF. CDR3 in DNA: TGTGCTAGTGGTTTGGTACTAGGGCAGGGAGGCACTGAAGCTTTCTTT.

The V gene is TRBV5-1, the J gene TRBJ2-7; 8 bases map to TRBD1. V lost 4 bases to trimming and J lost 5 bases; unmatched junction nucleotides: 5. Germline loops: CDR1 SGHRS, CDR2 YFSETQ. There are 13 residues in the CDR3. In DNA form, the CDR3 reads TGCGCCAGCAGCCCCAGGGGGCACGACGAGCAGTACTTC. Translated, it gives CASSPRGHDEQYF.

The V and J genes are TRBV5-1 and TRBJ1-4; possibly TRBD1 for D (5 bases). The CDR3 is made up of 14 amino acids. Germline-derived CDR1 and CDR2 are SGHRS and YFSETQ. Trimming shortened V by 0 bases and J by 6 bases, and 9 bases separated the two germline ends. DNA for the CDR3: TGCGCCAGCAGCTTGGACAGGTCCGATGAAAAACTGTTTTTT. It yields the protein CASSLDRSDEKLFF.

This clone was detected once. V is TRBV2 and J is TRBJ1-1; maybe TRBD1 (5 bases). Germline CDR1 SNHLY, CDR2 FYNNEI. The V gene lost 7 bases and the J gene lost 4 bases, with 13 bases spanning the gap. The CDR3 is 13 residues long. The CDR3 DNA reads TGTGCCAGCATCCAGCAGGGTTTCACTGAAGCTTTCTTT. Protein sequence: CASIQQGFTEAFF. The whole variable domain, filled in from reference TRBV2 and TRBJ1-1, reads EPEVTQTPSHQVTQMGQEVILRCVPISNHLYFYWYRQILGQKVEFLVSFYNNEISEKSEIFDDQFSVERPDGSNFTLKIRSTKLEDSAMYFCASIQQGFTEAFFGQGTRLTVV.

On this clone: A junction boundary mismatches the germline segment, possibly from a read error. The rearrangement uses TRBV28 and TRBJ1-1; D remains unclear. The CDR3 sequence is 14 residues long. In germline, CDR1 is MDHEN, CDR2 SYDVKM. The CDR3 DNA sequence: TGTGCCAGCAGTCCCATACAGAAGAACACTGAAGCTTTTTTT. It yields the protein CASSPIQKNTEAFF.

The CDR3 bases are TGCGCCAGCAGCCCTGCCCGGGGGGAGAGTCAGCCCCAGCATTTT. Protein sequence: CASSPARGESQPQHF. The J gene is TRBJ1-5, the V gene TRBV4-1; D might be TRBD1 (5 bases). The CDR3 loop spans 15 amino acids. CDR1 and CDR2 from the germline V gene are MGHRA and YSYEKL. V dropped 4 bases and J dropped 6 bases, with 16 bases sitting between them.

This clone was seen only a few times. This chain connects TRBV2 to TRBJ1-4, with TRBD1 identical over 8 bases. Germline V gene lookup returns CDR1 SNHLY and CDR2 FYNNEI. The CDR3 has 13 amino acids. J gave up 13 bases and V 9 bases, and 13 bases lay outside the gene matches. CDR3 region: CASTGTGMSGLFF. The DNA of the CDR3 is TGTGCCAGTACCGGGACAGGCATGAGCGGACTGTTTTTT.

The chain recombines TRBV29-1 with TRBJ2-5; D is undetermined. Germline loops: CDR1 SQVTM, CDR2 ANQGSEA. V dropped 2 bases and J dropped 2 bases, with 9 bases sitting between them. The CDR3 length is 13 residues. CDR3 DNA: TGCAGCGTTGAAAACTATTCTCAAGAGACCCAGTACTTC. It yields the protein CSVENYSQETQYF. Variable domain in full (rest from reference TRBV29-1 and TRBJ2-5): SAVISQKPSRDICQRGTSLTIQCQVDSQVTMMFWYRQQPGQSLTLIATANQGSEATYESGFVIDKFPISRPNLTFSTLTVSNMSPEDSSIYLCSVENYSQETQYFGPGTRLLVL.

The chain joins TRBV9 to TRBJ1-1; no clear D gene. This CDR3 region has 14 residues. Germline V CDR1 and CDR2: SGDLS, YYNGEE. V was shortened by 3 bases and J by 6 bases, with 15 bases between the two germline ends. The CDR3 DNA follows: TGTGCCAGCAGCGCTCGAGGGAGCGCAGCTGAAGCTTTCTTT. It specifies CASSARGSAAEAFF.

V is TRBV7-2 and J is TRBJ1-2; 8 bases are shared with TRBD1. Germline V gene data show CDR1 as SGHTA and CDR2 as FQGNSA. Trimming at V came to 3 bases and at J to 6 bases, leaving 6 bases not matched to a gene. This CDR3 is built from 14 residues. The CDR3 reads CASSFGQGINGYTF. CDR3 in DNA: TGTGCCAGCAGCTTTGGACAGGGTATCAATGGCTACACCTTC.

The chain couples TRBV11-3 to TRBJ2-1, with 12 bases matching TRBD2. Germline loops: CDR1 SGHNT, CDR2 YENEEA. After removal of 5 bases from V and 7 bases from J, the junction contained 6 bases not matched to a gene. The CDR3 spans 15 residues. DNA for the CDR3: TGTGCCAGCAGCCGTACTAGCGGGGGGCTAAATGAGCAGTTCTTC. Translation gives CASSRTSGGLNEQFF.

The chain links TRBV6-1 to TRBJ1-5, with D unclear. This CDR3 has 14 residues. Per germline, CDR1 MNHNS and CDR2 SASEGT. V lost 3 bases to trimming and J lost 2 bases, with 8 bases between them. The CDR3 protein is CASSDQPGNQPQHF. CDR3 nucleotide sequence: TGTGCCAGCAGTGATCAACCGGGCAATCAGCCCCAGCATTTT.

The V gene is TRBV27, the J gene TRBJ1-4, with a weak D call TRBD1 (6 bases). CDR1 is MNHEY and CDR2 is SMNVEV in the germline V gene (reference sequence). V was shortened by 8 bases and J by 8 bases, with 18 bases between the two germline ends. This CDR3 has 14 residues. CDR3: CASQIRGGGEKLFF. Here the CDR3 DNA reads TGTGCCAGCCAAATCAGGGGCGGAGGCGAAAAACTGTTTTTT.

V and J are TRBV7-9 and TRBJ2-7; 10 bases match TRBD1. Germline loops: CDR1 SEHNR, CDR2 FQNEAQ (reference sequence). The CDR3 spans 13 residues. Germline trimming cut 1 base from V and 6 bases from J; bases unmatched to any gene: 0. The CDR3 protein is CASSLGTGGEQYF. CDR3 nucleotide sequence: TGTGCCAGCAGCTTAGGGACAGGGGGCGAGCAGTACTTC.

The rearrangement links TRBV6-5 to TRBJ1-2; D might be TRBD1 (6 bases). V lost 1 base, J lost 6 bases, and 18 bases lay in between. Germline V gene data show CDR1 as MNHEY and CDR2 as SVGAGI. This CDR3 spans 16 amino acids. The CDR3 reads CASSYYKDSPRDGYTF. The CDR3 bases are TGTGCCAGCAGTTACTATAAGGACAGCCCCAGGGATGGCTACACCTTC.

V and J are TRBV5-4 and TRBJ1-2; 8 nucleotides match TRBD1. The trim removed 4 bases at V and 3 bases at J, leaving 11 bases unmatched. The length of the CDR3 is 16 residues. Per germline, CDR1 SGHNT and CDR2 YYREEE (reference sequence). This CDR3 is CASSPGGARGDYGYTF. The CDR3 DNA reads TGTGCCAGCAGCCCAGGGGGCGCGAGGGGTGACTATGGCTACACCTTC.